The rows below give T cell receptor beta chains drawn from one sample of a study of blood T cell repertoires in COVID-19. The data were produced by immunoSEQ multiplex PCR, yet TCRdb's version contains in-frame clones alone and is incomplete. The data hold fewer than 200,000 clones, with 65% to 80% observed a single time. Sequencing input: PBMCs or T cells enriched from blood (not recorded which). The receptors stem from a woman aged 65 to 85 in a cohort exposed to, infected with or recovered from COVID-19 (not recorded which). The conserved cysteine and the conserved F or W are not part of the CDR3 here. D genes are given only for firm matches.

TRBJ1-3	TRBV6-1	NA	ASSEARSLGGTTGNTIY
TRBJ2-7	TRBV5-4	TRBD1	ASSVRGRYEQY
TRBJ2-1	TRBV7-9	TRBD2	ASSSPGLAGNEQF
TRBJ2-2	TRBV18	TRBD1	ASSRGTANTGELF
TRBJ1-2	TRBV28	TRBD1	AIQGVGYGYT
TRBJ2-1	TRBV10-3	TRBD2	AISLQGLAGVDEQF
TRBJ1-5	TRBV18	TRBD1	ASSPPGQSNQPQH
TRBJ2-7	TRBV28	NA	ASSRYEQY
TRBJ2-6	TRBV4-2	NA	ASSQSTGTGANVLT
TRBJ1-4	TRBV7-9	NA	ASSFSSEKLF
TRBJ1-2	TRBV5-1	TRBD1	ASSGSWDSLNGYT
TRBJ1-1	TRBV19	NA	ASSILTGLNTEAF
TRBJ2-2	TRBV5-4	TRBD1	ASSLVSAGQGTGELF
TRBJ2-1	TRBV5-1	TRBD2	ASSSTSVSNEQF
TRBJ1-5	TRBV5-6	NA	ASSYRASGAQPQH
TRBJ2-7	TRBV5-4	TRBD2	ASSPGTSGSDFYEQY
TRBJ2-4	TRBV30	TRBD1	ASGTGGPRGIQY
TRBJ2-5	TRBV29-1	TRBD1	SAEQGSGETQY
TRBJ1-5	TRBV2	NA	ASRGGRRDQPQH
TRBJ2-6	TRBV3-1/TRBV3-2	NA	ASSLVFSGANVLT
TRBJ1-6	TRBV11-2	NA	ASSLGSGQVYNSPLH
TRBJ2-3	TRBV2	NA	ASDWGHGTDTQY
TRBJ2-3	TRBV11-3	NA	ASSASSVVFTDTQY
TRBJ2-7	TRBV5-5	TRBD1	ASSWGQTISIFYEQY
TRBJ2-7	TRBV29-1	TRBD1	SVSGTATYEQY
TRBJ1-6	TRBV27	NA	ASSWAGRNSPLH
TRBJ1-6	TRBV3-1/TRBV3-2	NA	ASSQSRGYNSPLH
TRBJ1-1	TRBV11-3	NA	ASSPRQDWSTEAF
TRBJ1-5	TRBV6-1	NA	ASSEPRPGNQPQH
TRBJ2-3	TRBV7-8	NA	ASSLNIGARGDTQY
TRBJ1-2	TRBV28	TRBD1	ASSPGTGSYGYT
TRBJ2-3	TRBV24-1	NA	ATEGDTQY
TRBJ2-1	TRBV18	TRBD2	ASSPGAGKTSGMPYNEQF